These 17 T cell receptor beta chains share one sample of origin, sequenced in a study of patients and donors after allogeneic stem cell transplantation. MiXCR, applied by TCRdb to the RT-PCR reads, yields one record per CDR3 protein. The profile shows about a million distinct CDR3 sequences, about a sixth of them singletons. The sample consisted of blood, either unsorted or a sorted T cell fraction (not recorded which). These receptors originate from a human donor who was either an allogeneic HSCT recipient or a stem cell or donor lymphocyte infusion donor (not recorded which). It is not recorded whose cells these are; they may come from a transplant donor.

J is TRBJ1-2 and V is TRBV7-6; D remains unclear. The CDR3 has 13 residues. Trimming took off 0 bases at V and 6 bases at J, with 8 bases between the two ends. Germline CDR1 SGHVS, CDR2 FNYEAQ. The CDR3 is CASSLAGNDGYTF. The CDR3 DNA reads TGTGCCAGCAGCTTAGCGGGGAACGATGGCTACACCTTC. Full variable domain (missing parts from reference TRBV7-6 and TRBJ1-2): GAGVSQSPRYKVTKRGQDVALRCDPISGHVSLYWYRQALGQGPEFLTYFNYEAQQDKSGLPNDRFSAERPEGSISTLTIQRTEQRDSAMYRCASSLAGNDGYTFGSGTRLTVV.

V gene TRBV10-3 combines with J gene TRBJ1-2; D gene unclear. This CDR3 has 14 amino acids. Trimming took off 3 bases at V and 1 base at J, with 9 bases between the two ends. Per the germline V gene, CDR1 is ENHRY and CDR2 is SYGVKD. The chain's CDR3 is CAISDSGSNYGYTF. DNA of the CDR3: TGTGCCATCAGTGATTCCGGCAGTAACTATGGCTACACCTTC.

The table lists this clonotype with a few counts. The chain joins TRBV7-9 to TRBJ2-7, with TRBD1 identical over 9 bases. Germline assignment: CDR1 SEHNR and CDR2 FQNEAQ (reference sequence). Trimming removed 4 bases from V and 1 base from J; junction bases left unmatched: 8. CDR3 length: 16 amino acids. The CDR3 DNA follows: TGTGCCAGCAGCTCACCCCCCGGGACAGGGTCCTACGAGCAGTACTTC. It specifies CASSSPPGTGSYEQYF.

The gene calls are TRBV6-6 and TRBJ2-7; 7 bases fit TRBD1. Germline V gene lookup returns CDR1 MNHNY and CDR2 SVGAGI (reference sequence). The CDR3 is 13 amino acids. The trim removed 6 bases at V and 6 bases at J, leaving 8 bases unmatched. In DNA form, the CDR3 reads TGTGCCAGCAGCCAGGACAGGTTGGGCGAGCAGTACTTC. Encoded protein: CASSQDRLGEQYF.

The chain carries TRBV9 and TRBJ2-4; D is uncertain. CDR3 length: 14 residues. The germline CDR1 and CDR2 sequences are SGDLS and YYNGEE. The V and J ends lost 0 bases and 0 bases respectively, with 4 bases between them. DNA of the CDR3: TGTGCCAGCAGCGTAGGGGGAGCCAAAAACATTCAGTACTTC. Amino acids: CASSVGGAKNIQYF.

This clonotype occurred many times. V gene TRBV29-1 combines with J gene TRBJ2-3, with unresolved D. Between the trimmed V and J ends, which lost 4 bases and 3 bases, there was a span of 11 bases. This CDR3 spans 13 amino acids. Germline V lookup: CDR1 SQVTM, CDR2 ANQGSEA. CDR3 in amino acids: CSVGGLGTDTQYF. The DNA for the CDR3 is TGCAGCGTTGGGGGATTGGGGACAGATACGCAGTATTTT.

This clonotype occurred a few times. The chain carries TRBV10-3 and TRBJ2-2, with 9 positions matching TRBD2. This CDR3 is built from 16 residues. V shed 7 bases, J shed 2 bases, and the junction held 8 bases outside the gene matches. Germline V gene sequence: CDR1 ENHRY, CDR2 SYGVKD. This chain's CDR3 is CAITPLAGANTGELFF. The CDR3 bases are TGTGCCATCACACCCTTAGCGGGGGCCAACACCGGGGAGCTGTTTTTT.

This clonotype appeared a few times. The chain combines TRBV19 with TRBJ1-6; a possible D gene is TRBD1 (5 bases). Germline V gene data show CDR1 as LNHDA and CDR2 as SQIVND (reference sequence). V was shortened by 3 bases and J by 14 bases, with 20 bases between the two germline ends. The CDR3 totals 15 residues. The CDR3 coding sequence is TGTGCCAGTAGTATCGGGGACCCCTGGGAGACTTCCCTCCACTTT. Amino acid sequence: CASSIGDPWETSLHF.

The gene calls are TRBV12-3 or TRBV12-4 and TRBJ1-2; D is perhaps TRBD1 (6 bases). The CDR3 consists of 12 residues. V shed 7 bases and J shed 6 bases, with 12 bases lying between them. CDR3 coding DNA: TGTGCCAGCACCGAATCAGGGGATGGCTACACCTTC. Amino acid sequence: CASTESGDGYTF.

The chain employs TRBV5-1 and TRBJ2-7, with a tentative D call TRBD1 (6 bases). The V gene lost 0 bases and the J gene lost 4 bases, with 14 bases spanning the gap. Per the germline V gene, CDR1 is SGHRS and CDR2 is YFSETQ. This CDR3 is built from 15 residues. In nucleotides, the CDR3 is TGCGCCAGCAGCTTGGTAGCTGGGGGCCGTTACGAGCAGTACTTC. It specifies CASSLVAGGRYEQYF.

There are a few counts of this clonotype. J is TRBJ2-1 and V is TRBV12-3 or TRBV12-4; 9 bases match TRBD1. Trimming took 3 bases from V and 4 from J; bases not matched to a gene: 4. The CDR3 has 15 residues. The CDR3 region is CASSFGTGNYNEQFF. In DNA form, the CDR3 reads TGTGCCAGCAGTTTCGGGACAGGGAATTACAATGAGCAGTTCTTC.

This clonotype has only a few counts. V usage is TRBV10-3 and J usage is TRBJ1-5; D ambiguous. The CDR3 has 13 residues. The ends were cut back, 8 bases at V and 4 bases at J, with 12 bases in the middle. The germline V gene encodes CDR1 ENHRY and CDR2 SYGVKD. CDR3 in amino acids: CAIATVDNQPQHF. The CDR3 bases are TGTGCCATCGCGACTGTGGATAATCAGCCCCAGCATTTT.

This chain connects TRBV20-1 to TRBJ1-1; TRBD1 matches at 8 bases. Trimming cost V 0 bases and J 1 base; bases outside gene matches: 7. This CDR3 has 16 residues. The germline CDR1 and CDR2 sequences are DFQATT and SNEGSKA (reference sequence). In DNA form, the CDR3 reads TGCAGTGCTAGAGACCTTCGGACAGGGAAGAACACTGAAGCTTTCTTT. Its translation is CSARDLRTGKNTEAFF.

This clonotype turned up a few times. The rearrangement links TRBV5-1 to TRBJ2-5; TRBD1 aligns across 12 bases. J lost 4 bases, V lost 4 bases, and 8 bases had no gene match. There are 16 residues in the CDR3. The germline CDR1 and CDR2 sequences are SGHRS and YFSETQ. The CDR3 reads CASSHLGQGAIETQYF. The DNA for the CDR3 is TGCGCCAGCAGCCACCTGGGACAGGGGGCTATAGAGACCCAGTACTTC. Filled out from reference TRBV5-1 and TRBJ2-5, the complete variable domain reads KAGVTQTPRYLIKTRGQQVTLSCSPISGHRSVSWYQQTPGQGLQFLFEYFSETQRNKGNFPGRFSGRQFSNSRSEMNVSTLELGDSALYLCASSHLGQGAIETQYFGPGTRLLVL.

This clonotype came up a few times. The J gene is TRBJ1-2, the V gene TRBV4-3; the D is unclear. CDR3 size: 17 residues. V was pared by 0 bases and J by 1 base, with 15 bases between. Looked up from germline, CDR1 is LGHNA and CDR2 is YSLEER. Written as DNA, the CDR3 is TGCGCCAGCAGCCAAGATTTGGACCGGGAGGTTAACTATGGCTACACCTTC. Translation gives CASSQDLDREVNYGYTF.

This clonotype showed up just a few times. The J gene is TRBJ2-7, the V gene TRBV30; tentatively, D is TRBD2 (5 bases). The length of the CDR3 is 12 residues. Trimming removed 4 bases from V and 5 bases from J, with 12 bases in between. CDR1 is GTSNPN and CDR2 is SVGIG in the germline V gene (reference sequence). The CDR3 reads CAWTNPGNEQYF. In nucleotides, the CDR3 is TGTGCCTGGACCAACCCGGGGAACGAGCAGTACTTC. The full variable domain, in which reference TRBV30 and TRBJ2-7 provide the parts outside the CDR3, is SQTIHQWPATLVQPVGSPLSLECTVEGTSNPNLYWYRQAAGRGLQLLFYSVGIGQISSEVPQNLSASRPQDRQFILSSKKLLLSDSGFYLCAWTNPGNEQYFGPGTRLTVT.

The chain joins TRBV24-1 to TRBJ2-1, with 11 bases fitting TRBD2. Germline trimming cut 4 bases from V and 4 bases from J; bases unmatched to any gene: 8. CDR1 and CDR2 (germline): KGHDR, SFDVKD. The CDR3 runs 17 residues. This chain's CDR3 is CATSDRTSGYHYNEQFF. As DNA, the CDR3 is TGTGCCACCAGTGACCGGACTAGCGGGTACCATTACAATGAGCAGTTCTTC.